The clone carrying this T cell receptor (beta chain) was seen a single time. The antigen remains undetermined. The ends lost 4 bases at V and 4 bases at J; junction bases unmatched: 2. CDR3 length: 13 residues. Germline loops: CDR1 SGHRS, CDR2 YFSETQ. This sample was taken from a study of graft-versus-host responses after intestinal transplantation. Study details: Transplant types were multivisceral, liver-intestinal, or isolated intestinal. All recipients got anti-thymocyte globulin induction, then tacrolimus and steroids for around three years.

Overall study results and limits: Early post-transplant falls in HvG clones accompanied the peak levels of circulating GvH clones. Analysis identified GvH clones in recipient marrow, with some appearing first in ileum or blood.

Sequenced by immunoSEQ multiplex PCR; TCRdb stores in-frame clones only, minus some. This sample has 20,000 to 25,000 clones, with approximately 82% found just once. The sample was unstimulated CD8+ T cells sorted from spleen or lymph node cells, taken before transplant. The chain joins TRBV5-1 to TRBJ1-1; 9 bases align to TRBD1. This receptor was taken from a human donor who was the organ donor for an intestinal transplant. The CDR3 here is CASSVDRGTEAFF. The CDR3 DNA sequence: TGCGCCAGCAGCGTGGACAGGGGCACTGAAGCTTTCTTT.